The 30 T cell receptor beta chains in this list originate from one sample, sequenced in a study of blood T cells in healthy people across ages. Next came a second PCR, run for about 7 to 12 cycles, which used a sample-barcoded 5' primer along with a J-beta primer mix. MiXCR was run by TCRdb on the 5' RACE reads, yielding one entry per CDR3 protein. The top ten clones hold approximately 4% of a sample with about 800,000 distinct CDR3 sequences, 25% of them seen once. This same sample was also taken into another study, of T cells of mothers and their children.

The material sequenced was blood. The receptor set was obtained from a boy younger than 18 in good health.

This clonotype was seen only a few times. J is TRBJ2-3 and V is TRBV12-3 or TRBV12-4; D not certain. This CDR3 is 14 amino acids long. V was cut by 6 bases and J by 2 bases, with 12 bases left in between. CDR3 nucleotide sequence: TGTGCCAGCAGCCACCCGGATTACACAGATACGCAGTATTTT. Translating it yields CASSHPDYTDTQYF.

V gene TRBV29-1 combines with J gene TRBJ2-7; tentatively, D is TRBD1 (7 bases). V shed 1 base and J shed 4 bases, with 14 bases lying between them. The germline CDR1 and CDR2 sequences are SQVTM and ANQGSEA. The CDR3 is made up of 14 amino acids. Here the CDR3 reads CSVEVDREVYEQYF. The CDR3 nucleotides are TGCAGCGTTGAAGTCGACAGGGAGGTGTACGAGCAGTACTTC.

The chain recombines TRBV9 with TRBJ2-4; D possibly uses TRBD1 or TRBD2 (5 bases each). Germline assignment: CDR1 SGDLS and CDR2 YYNGEE. V was cut by 3 bases and J by 4 bases, with 11 bases left in between. This CDR3 contains 14 residues. The CDR3 nucleotides are TGTGCCAGCAGCGCCCCGGGGCTAAAAAACATTCAGTACTTC. Its protein product is CASSAPGLKNIQYF.

V is TRBV28 and J is TRBJ2-7; TRBD2 agrees at 7 bases. Trimming took 1 base from V and 9 from J; bases not matched to a gene: 9. This CDR3 has 14 residues. The germline CDR1 and CDR2 sequences are MDHEN and SYDVKM. CDR3 DNA sequence: TGTGCCAGCAGTTTATTAGCGGGCCAATGGGGGCAGTACTTC. Amino acid sequence: CASSLLAGQWGQYF.

This clonotype was observed a handful of times. CDR3 coding DNA: TGTGCCAGCAGCTTAACCCCGAGCACTAATGAAAAACTGTTTTTT. Protein: CASSLTPSTNEKLFF. This chain links TRBV7-2 with TRBJ1-4; D gene ambiguous. This CDR3 comprises 15 residues. Germline loops: CDR1 SGHTA, CDR2 FQGNSA. V lost 2 bases to trimming and J lost 2 bases, with 9 bases between them.

This clonotype was seen more than once but under ten times. This chain's CDR3 is CASSLRFETQYF. DNA of the CDR3: TGTGCCAGCAGTTTAAGGTTTGAGACCCAGTACTTC. The genes are TRBV28 and TRBJ2-5; no reliable D call. This CDR3 is 12 amino acids long. Germline V gives CDR1 MDHEN, CDR2 SYDVKM. The germline V and J ends were trimmed by 2 bases and 5 bases, with 6 bases remaining between them.

The chain is built from TRBV28 and TRBJ2-1; 8 bases match TRBD2. Germline V CDR1 and CDR2: MDHEN, SYDVKM. This CDR3 is 14 amino acids long. The V segment lost 6 bases and the J segment 5 bases; nucleotides outside the gene matches: 6. The CDR3 protein is CASSPPTSDNEQFF. The CDR3 region has the DNA TGTGCCAGCAGCCCCCCGACTAGCGACAATGAGCAGTTCTTC.

A remark on this clonotype: This may arise from a read error, as a much more abundant clone is one base away. The V gene is TRBV29-1, the J gene TRBJ1-1; perhaps TRBD1 as D (6 bases). Germline V gene lookup returns CDR1 SQVTM and CDR2 ANQGSEA. The CDR3 covers 12 residues. CDR3 in amino acids: CSVGPGDTEACF. CDR3 sequence (DNA): TGCAGCGTTGGTCCGGGGGACACTGAAGCTTGCTTT.

V is TRBV7-8 and J is TRBJ2-7; tentative D call: TRBD1 (6 bases). The CDR3 is made up of 15 amino acids. Trimming took off 3 bases at V and 0 bases at J, with 12 bases between the two ends. In germline, CDR1 is SGHVS, CDR2 FQNEAQ. As DNA, the CDR3 is TGTGCCAGCAGCTTCAACAGGGAATACTCCTACGAGCAGTACTTC. Protein sequence: CASSFNREYSYEQYF.

This rearrangement joins TRBV9 to TRBJ2-2; 7 bases map to TRBD1. There are 16 residues in the CDR3. J was trimmed by 4 bases and V by 0 bases; bases with no gene match: 6. Looked up from germline, CDR1 is SGDLS and CDR2 is YYNGEE. CDR3 residues: CASSVEGGRPTGELFF. The CDR3 DNA follows: TGTGCCAGCAGCGTAGAAGGGGGCAGGCCCACCGGGGAGCTGTTTTTT.

This clonotype was detected a few times. The genes are TRBV6-2 or TRBV6-3 and TRBJ2-7, with TRBD1 matching 7 bases. V trimming: 5 bases; J trimming: 1 base; junction bases outside the gene matches: 5. Germline lookup yields CDR1 MNHEY and CDR2 SVGEGT. The CDR3 has 14 residues. The CDR3 sequence: CASSHAGGSYEQYF. The CDR3 DNA reads as TGTGCCAGCAGTCACGCAGGGGGATCCTACGAGCAGTACTTC.

CDR3 in amino acids: CAIRPTSANTGELFF. Written as DNA, the CDR3 is TGTGCCATTCGTCCTACTAGCGCGAACACCGGGGAGCTGTTTTTT. The chain links TRBV10-3 to TRBJ2-2; 7 bases are shared with TRBD2. CDR3 length: 15 amino acids. CDR1 and CDR2 from the germline V gene are ENHRY and SYGVKD. J was trimmed by 0 bases and V by 9 bases; bases with no gene match: 7.

This sequence joins TRBV20-1 and TRBJ2-5; D might be TRBD2 (5 bases). The J call may be in error: the DNA end matches TRBJ2-1 better. In germline, CDR1 is DFQATT, CDR2 SNEGSKA (reference sequence). CDR3 length: 14 residues. The CDR3 loop is CSARGLEIYNEQFF. In nucleotides, the CDR3 is TGCAGTGCTCGCGGACTCGAAATCTACAATGAGCAGTTCTTC.

This clonotype was observed a few times. Mismatch with germline at one junction end may stem from a read error. The rearrangement joins TRBV20-1 to TRBJ2-1; D possibly matches TRBD1 or TRBD2 (5 bases each). This CDR3 is 13 amino acids long. The germline V gene encodes CDR1 DFQATT and CDR2 SNEGSKA (reference sequence). The CDR3 DNA reads as TGCAGTGCGGGACCAATCACTTACAACGAGCAGTTCTTC. Its translation: CSAGPITYNEQFF.

There are many counts of this clonotype. This rearrangement joins TRBV28 to TRBJ2-7; 7 bases line up with TRBD1. The V gene's germline CDR1 is MDHEN and CDR2 SYDVKM. V was clipped by 5 bases and J by 2 bases; unmatched bases: 9. The CDR3 runs 15 residues. CDR3 protein: CASSRQGPLTYEQYF. The CDR3 DNA sequence: TGTGCCAGCAGTCGACAGGGTCCCCTAACCTACGAGCAGTACTTC.

This clonotype showed up just a few times. V is TRBV6-6 and J is TRBJ2-7, with 10 bases aligning to TRBD2. Germline V gene lookup returns CDR1 MNHNY and CDR2 SVGAGI (reference sequence). V gave up 5 bases and J gave up 4 bases; unmatched junction bases: 5. This CDR3 has 14 amino acids. The DNA for the CDR3 is TGTGCCAGCAGTGTGAGCGGGAGGGCTTACGAGCAGTACTTC. Its protein is CASSVSGRAYEQYF.

This clonotype was counted a few times. The gene calls are TRBV6-6 and TRBJ2-7, with D perhaps assigned TRBD1 or TRBD2 (6 bases each). There are 16 residues in the CDR3. The germline V gene has CDR1 MNHNY and CDR2 SVGAGI (reference sequence). Trimming removed 0 bases at V and 1 base at J, with 13 bases between. The CDR3 DNA follows: TGTGCCAGCAGTTACTCATCCGGGGGCGGATCCTACGAGCAGTACTTC. Protein sequence: CASSYSSGGGSYEQYF.

The genes are TRBV13 and TRBJ2-5, with 8 bases lining up with TRBD1. Germline CDR1 is PRHDT and CDR2 is FYEKMQ (reference sequence). The CDR3 is made up of 14 amino acids. V was pared by 5 bases and J by 4 bases, with 6 bases of the junction left unmatched. CDR3 in DNA: TGTGCCAGCAGCGAGACAGGGGCATTAGAGACCCAGTACTTC. Its protein is CASSETGALETQYF.

J is TRBJ1-1 and V is TRBV6-5; no definite D call. With 0 bases removed from V and 0 bases from J, the gap between germline ends came to 5 bases. The CDR3 has 14 amino acids. CDR1 and CDR2 (germline): MNHEY, SVGAGI. The CDR3 reads CASSYSGMNTEAFF. In DNA, the CDR3 is TGTGCCAGCAGTTACTCCGGGATGAACACTGAAGCTTTCTTT.

This clonotype was seen many times. This chain links TRBV27 with TRBJ2-7, with TRBD1 matching 8 bases. CDR1 is MNHEY and CDR2 is SMNVEV in the germline V gene (reference sequence). Trimming at V came to 4 bases and at J to 2 bases, leaving 4 bases not matched to a gene. CDR3 length: 14 amino acids. CDR3 nucleotides: TGTGCCAGCAGTTGGGGGACAGGAGCCTACGAGCAGTACTTC. Amino acids: CASSWGTGAYEQYF.

This clonotype was seen a few times. The chain combines TRBV11-2 with TRBJ1-3; 8 nucleotides match TRBD1. The CDR3 length is 16 residues. V trimming: 5 bases; J trimming: 4 bases; junction bases outside the gene matches: 10. The germline V gene encodes CDR1 SGHAT and CDR2 FQNNGV. Here the CDR3 reads CASSPSLRGRGNTIYF. The CDR3 DNA sequence: TGTGCCAGCAGCCCTAGCCTCAGGGGGCGAGGAAACACCATATATTTT.

This clonotype was counted between two and nine times. This chain joins TRBV28 and TRBJ2-1; a possible D gene is TRBD1 (5 bases). This CDR3 has 14 residues. Looked up from germline, CDR1 is MDHEN and CDR2 is SYDVKM. V lost 2 bases, J lost 4 bases, and 9 bases lay in between. The CDR3 reads CASSLPRDYNEQFF. Here the CDR3 DNA reads TGTGCCAGCAGTTTACCCAGGGATTACAATGAGCAGTTCTTC.

The chain joins TRBV4-2 to TRBJ1-1, with D maybe TRBD1 (5 bases). V was shortened by 3 bases and J by 0 bases, with 20 bases between the two germline ends. From germline, CDR1 is LGHNA and CDR2 YNFKEQ. The CDR3 loop spans 18 amino acids. The CDR3 DNA is TGTGCCAGCAGCCACCTCAACACCCCGGGGCCTATGAACACTGAAGCTTTCTTT. The encoded protein is CASSHLNTPGPMNTEAFF.

This clonotype was seen only a few times. The chain has TRBV19 and TRBJ2-5; possible D gene TRBD2, 5 bases. This CDR3 has 14 amino acids. The germline V and J ends were trimmed by 4 bases and 5 bases, with 14 bases remaining between them. In germline, CDR1 is LNHDA, CDR2 SQIVND (reference sequence). CDR3 protein: CASSREGSWETQYF. The CDR3 bases are TGTGCCAGTAGTAGAGAGGGCAGTTGGGAGACCCAGTACTTC.

In this sample, this clonotype turned up once. J is TRBJ2-7 and V is TRBV28; tentatively, D is TRBD2 (5 bases). Deletions cut 8 bases from V and 2 bases from J, with 13 bases between. The CDR3 runs to 13 residues. The V gene's germline CDR1 is MDHEN and CDR2 SYDVKM. The CDR3 loop is CASERTLTYEQYF. The CDR3 DNA reads as TGTGCCAGCGAGAGGACTTTAACCTACGAGCAGTACTTC. The whole variable domain, filled in from reference TRBV28 and TRBJ2-7, reads DVKVTQSSRYLVKRTGEKVFLECVQDMDHENMFWYRQDPGLGLRLIYFSYDVKMKEKGDIPEGYSVSREKKERFSLILESASTNQTSMYLCASERTLTYEQYFGPGTRLTVT.

This clonotype came up a few times. The rearrangement joins TRBV3-1 to TRBJ2-2; a possible D gene is TRBD2 (5 bases). CDR1 is LGHDT and CDR2 is YNNKEL in the germline V gene (reference sequence). V dropped 0 bases and J dropped 6 bases, with 14 bases sitting between them. The CDR3 totals 16 residues. CDR3 residues: CASSQDVGVVPGELFF. CDR3 DNA: TGTGCCAGCAGCCAAGACGTGGGAGTGGTCCCCGGGGAGCTGTTTTTT.

The rearrangement uses TRBV19 and TRBJ2-1; TRBD2 agrees at 14 bases. Germline assignment: CDR1 LNHDA and CDR2 SQIVND (reference sequence). The V gene end was trimmed by 9 bases and the J gene end by 2 bases; junction bases not matched to a gene: 9. This CDR3 is 17 amino acids long. The DNA for the CDR3 is TGTGCCAGCACGGGACTAGCGGGAGCCGGGACCTACAATGAGCAGTTCTTC. Its protein product is CASTGLAGAGTYNEQFF.

V usage is TRBV19 and J usage is TRBJ1-4, with 11 bases matching TRBD1. The CDR3 contains 15 residues. Germline CDR1 reads LNHDA; CDR2 reads SQIVND (reference sequence). The V and J ends lost 2 bases and 9 bases, in that order; junction bases with no gene match: 5. CDR3 coding DNA: TGTGCCAGTAGTATACCTGGGACAGGGGGGAAAAAACTGTTTTTT. Translated, it gives CASSIPGTGGKKLFF.

The V and J genes are TRBV12-3 or TRBV12-4 and TRBJ1-5; no reliable D call. The CDR3 sequence is 17 residues long. V was trimmed by 2 bases and J by 0 bases, leaving 14 bases between them. CDR3 residues: CASSLSSSVHSNQPQHF. In DNA form, the CDR3 reads TGTGCCAGCAGTTTAAGTTCATCGGTCCATAGCAATCAGCCCCAGCATTTT.

CDR3 sequence reads: CASSLQESSGNTIYF. CDR3 DNA: TGTGCCAGCAGCTTACAGGAGAGCTCTGGAAACACCATATATTTT. V is TRBV7-9 and J is TRBJ1-3; D is undetermined. Per germline, CDR1 SEHNR and CDR2 FQNEAQ (reference sequence). The V end lost 2 bases, the J end lost 0 bases, and 8 bases lay between the germline ends. CDR3 length: 15 amino acids.